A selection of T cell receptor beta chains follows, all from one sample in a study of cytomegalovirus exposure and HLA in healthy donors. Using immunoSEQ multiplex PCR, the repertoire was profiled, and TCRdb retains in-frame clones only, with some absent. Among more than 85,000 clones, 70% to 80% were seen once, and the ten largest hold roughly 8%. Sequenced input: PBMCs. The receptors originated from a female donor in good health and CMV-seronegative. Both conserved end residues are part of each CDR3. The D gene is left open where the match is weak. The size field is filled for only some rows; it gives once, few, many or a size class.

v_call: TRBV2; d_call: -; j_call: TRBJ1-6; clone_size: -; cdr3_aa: CASSELEVGSRYSPLHF; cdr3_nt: TGTGCCAGCAGTGAGTTAGAGGTCGGGTCCCGGTATTCACCCCTCCACTTT
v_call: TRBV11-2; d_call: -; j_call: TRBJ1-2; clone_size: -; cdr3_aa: CASSLSPLYGYTF; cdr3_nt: TGTGCCAGCAGCTTATCCCCTCTCTATGGCTACACCTTC
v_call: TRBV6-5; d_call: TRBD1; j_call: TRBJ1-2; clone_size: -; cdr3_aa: CASSYSGGGVRHGYTF; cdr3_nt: TGTGCCAGCAGTTACTCAGGAGGGGGCGTTCGGCATGGCTACACCTTC
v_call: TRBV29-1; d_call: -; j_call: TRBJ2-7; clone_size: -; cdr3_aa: CSAKTAFTYEQYF; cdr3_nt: TGCAGCGCAAAGACTGCATTTACCTACGAGCAGTACTTC
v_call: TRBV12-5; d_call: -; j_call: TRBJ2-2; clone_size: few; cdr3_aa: CASGLTSAGRNTGELFF; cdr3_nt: TGTGCTAGTGGTTTGACCTCGGCGGGCAGAAACACCGGGGAGCTGTTTTTT
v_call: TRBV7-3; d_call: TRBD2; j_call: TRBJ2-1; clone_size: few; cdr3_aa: CASSLLGGGAPYNEQFF; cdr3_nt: TGTGCCAGCAGCTTACTTGGCGGGGGGGCACCTTACAATGAGCAGTTCTTC
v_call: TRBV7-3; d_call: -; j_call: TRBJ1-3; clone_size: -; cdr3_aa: CASSSKFRGEPGNTIYF; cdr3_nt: TGTGCCAGCAGCTCTAAGTTCAGGGGAGAGCCTGGAAACACCATATATTTT
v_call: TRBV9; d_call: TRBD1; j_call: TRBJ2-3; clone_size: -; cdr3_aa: CASSVDRVVDTQYF; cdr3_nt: TGTGCCAGCAGCGTCGACAGGGTAGTAGATACGCAGTATTTT
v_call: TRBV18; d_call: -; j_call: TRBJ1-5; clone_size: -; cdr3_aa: CASSPLTADSNQPQHF; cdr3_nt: TGTGCCAGCTCACCACTAACAGCCGATAGCAATCAGCCCCAGCATTTT
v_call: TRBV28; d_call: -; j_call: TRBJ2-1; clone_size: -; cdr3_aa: CASSPGGTGDEQFF; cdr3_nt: TGTGCCAGCAGTCCGGGCGGGACGGGCGATGAGCAGTTCTTC
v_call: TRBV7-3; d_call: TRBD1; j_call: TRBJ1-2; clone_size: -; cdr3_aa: CASSLTTGGRYGYTF; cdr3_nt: TGTGCCAGCAGCTTAACCACAGGGGGCCGCTATGGCTACACCTTC
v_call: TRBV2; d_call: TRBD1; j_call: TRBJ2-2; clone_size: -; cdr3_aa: CASSQGATALFF; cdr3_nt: TGTGCCAGCAGTCAGGGGGCGACAGCGCTGTTTTTT
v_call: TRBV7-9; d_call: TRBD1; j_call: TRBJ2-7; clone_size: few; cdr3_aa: CASSPPGQGPLYEQYF; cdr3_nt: TGTGCCAGCAGCCCACCGGGACAGGGACCACTCTACGAGCAGTACTTC
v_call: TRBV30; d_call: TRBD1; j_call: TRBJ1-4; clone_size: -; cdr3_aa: CAWSHRQGTNEKLFF; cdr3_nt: TGTGCCTGGAGCCACAGACAGGGCACTAATGAAAAACTGTTTTTT
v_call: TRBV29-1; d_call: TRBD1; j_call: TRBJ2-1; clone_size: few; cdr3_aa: CSDLVRTGLSYNEQFF; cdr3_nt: TGCAGCGATTTGGTACGGACAGGGCTCTCCTACAATGAGCAGTTCTTC
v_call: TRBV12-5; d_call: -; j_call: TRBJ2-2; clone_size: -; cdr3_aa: CASGLGASSNTGELFF; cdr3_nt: TGTGCTAGTGGTTTGGGGGCATCCTCGAACACCGGGGAGCTGTTTTTT
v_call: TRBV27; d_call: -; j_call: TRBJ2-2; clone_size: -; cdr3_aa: CASSFRQVGELFF; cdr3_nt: TGTGCCAGCAGTTTTAGACAGGTCGGGGAGCTGTTTTTT
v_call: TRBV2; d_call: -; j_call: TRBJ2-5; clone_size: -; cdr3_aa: CASGSGGGETQYF; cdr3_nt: TGTGCCAGCGGGAGTGGGGGCGGGGAGACCCAGTACTTC
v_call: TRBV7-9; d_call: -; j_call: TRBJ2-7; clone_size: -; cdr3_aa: CASSLREGEGVYEQYF; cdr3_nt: TGTGCCAGCAGCTTACGCGAGGGGGAAGGGGTTTACGAGCAGTACTTC
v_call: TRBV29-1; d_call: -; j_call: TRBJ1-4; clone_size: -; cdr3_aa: CSVARGVGGPNEKLFF; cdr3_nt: TGCAGCGTTGCCCGGGGGGTTGGGGGGCCGAATGAAAAACTGTTTTTT
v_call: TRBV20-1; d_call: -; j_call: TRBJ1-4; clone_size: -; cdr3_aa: CSAEGSEKLFF; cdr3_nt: TGCAGTGCGGAGGGTTCAGAAAAACTGTTTTTT
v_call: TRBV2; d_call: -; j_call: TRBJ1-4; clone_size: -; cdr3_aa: CASSEGQRSSNEKLFF; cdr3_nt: TGTGCCAGCAGTGAGGGGCAGAGGTCGTCTAATGAAAAACTGTTTTTT
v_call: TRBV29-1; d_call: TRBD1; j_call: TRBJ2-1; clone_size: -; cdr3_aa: CSDGQGVRSEQFF; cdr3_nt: TGCAGCGACGGACAGGGGGTCCGGAGTGAGCAGTTCTTC
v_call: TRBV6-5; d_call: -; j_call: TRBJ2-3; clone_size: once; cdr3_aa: CASSLQAGGTDTQYF; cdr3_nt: TGTGCCAGCAGTTTACAGGCAGGGGGCACAGATACGCAGTATTTT
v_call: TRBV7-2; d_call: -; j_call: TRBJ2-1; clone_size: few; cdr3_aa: CASSLDWFNEQFF; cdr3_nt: TGTGCCAGCAGCTTAGACTGGTTCAATGAGCAGTTCTTC
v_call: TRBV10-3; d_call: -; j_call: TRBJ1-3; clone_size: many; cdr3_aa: CAIMIDSSGNTIYF; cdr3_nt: TGTGCCATCATGATAGATAGCTCTGGAAACACCATATATTTT
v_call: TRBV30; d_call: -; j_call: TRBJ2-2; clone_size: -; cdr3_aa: CAWSVRGSDTGELFF; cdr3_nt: TGTGCCTGGAGTGTACGGGGATCCGACACCGGGGAGCTGTTTTTT
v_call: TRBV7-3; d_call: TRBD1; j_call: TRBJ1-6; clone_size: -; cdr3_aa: CASSLTTGGDSPLHF; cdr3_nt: TGTGCCAGCAGCTTAACGACAGGGGGAGATTCACCCCTCCACTTT
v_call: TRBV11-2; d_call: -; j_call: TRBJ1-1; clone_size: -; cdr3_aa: CASSFGIEAFF; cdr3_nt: TGTGCCAGCAGCTTCGGGATAGAAGCTTTCTTT
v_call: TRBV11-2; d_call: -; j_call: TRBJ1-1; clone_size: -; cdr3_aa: CASSLWATNTEAFF; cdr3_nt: TGTGCCAGCAGCTTATGGGCCACGAACACTGAAGCTTTCTTT
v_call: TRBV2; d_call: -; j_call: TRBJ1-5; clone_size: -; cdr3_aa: CASSEALRGIMSRDRPQHF; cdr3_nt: TGTGCCAGCAGTGAAGCGCTTCGGGGGATAATGTCCCGGGACCGCCCCCAGCATTTT
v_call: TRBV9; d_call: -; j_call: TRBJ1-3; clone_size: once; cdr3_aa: CASSVQGSGNTIYF; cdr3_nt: TGTGCCAGCAGCGTACAGGGTAGTGGAAACACCATATATTTT
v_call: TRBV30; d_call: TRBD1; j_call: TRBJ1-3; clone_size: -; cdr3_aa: CAWSAQGVNTIYF; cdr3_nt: TGTGCCTGGAGTGCCCAGGGGGTAAACACCATATATTTT
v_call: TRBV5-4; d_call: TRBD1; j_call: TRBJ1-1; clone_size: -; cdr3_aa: CASSGGQDTEAFF; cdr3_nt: TGTGCCAGCAGCGGGGGACAGGACACTGAAGCTTTCTTT
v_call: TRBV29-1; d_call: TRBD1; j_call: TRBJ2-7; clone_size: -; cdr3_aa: CSVPGTGGSGIHEQYF; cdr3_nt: TGCAGCGTGCCCGGGACAGGGGGTAGCGGGATCCACGAGCAGTACTTC